A single sample gave rise to the 32 T cell receptor beta chains below, sequenced in a study of blood T cell repertoires in COVID-19 (dated by TCRdb to about 2020). The method was the immunoSEQ multiplex PCR assay. As stored in TCRdb, this immuneACCESS dataset retains in-frame rearrangements with V and J assigned. A fraction of the clones does not appear; measured against another copy, unresolved V genes explain less than half of the discrepancy, and the remainder lacks a known reason. For this sample there are roughly 45,000 clones; 75% to 80% appear just once. The ten largest make up around 30% of the sample. Sequenced: peripheral blood. The receptors come from a woman aged 70 to 79 with acute or convalescent COVID-19.

The CDR3 nucleotides read TGTGCCAGCAGAAGGACAGGGTACGATTCACCCCTCCACTTT. Residues: CASRRTGYDSPLHF. The chain carries TRBV6-5 and TRBJ1-6; TRBD1 matches at 8 bases. From germline, CDR1 is MNHEY and CDR2 SVGAGI. This CDR3 spans 14 amino acids. The V and J ends lost 6 bases and 8 bases, in that order; junction bases with no gene match: 6.

V is TRBV27 and J is TRBJ2-7, with 10 bases matching TRBD1. V trimming: 6 bases; J trimming: 0 bases; junction bases outside the gene matches: 5. Germline CDR1 reads MNHEY; CDR2 reads SMNVEV (reference sequence). This CDR3 is built from 15 residues. Here the CDR3 reads CASRSGTGVSYEQYF. CDR3 bases: TGTGCCAGCAGATCCGGGACAGGGGTCTCCTACGAGCAGTACTTC.

The chain employs TRBV23-1 and TRBJ2-7; D is possibly TRBD1 (6 bases). TRBV23-1 carries the ORF label, with uncertain function. V gave up 10 bases and J gave up 4 bases, with 17 bases separating them. The length of the CDR3 is 13 residues. The CDR3 coding sequence is TGCGCCAACCATCCGGGACACTGTTACGAGCAGTACTTC. Encoded protein: CANHPGHCYEQYF.

The chain joins TRBV7-2 to TRBJ2-3; the D gene is possibly TRBD2 (5 bases). The CDR3 runs 14 residues. The germline gives CDR1 SGHTA, CDR2 FQGNSA. Trimming stripped 3 bases from V and 0 bases from J, with 7 bases between. The CDR3 DNA reads as TGTGCCAGCAGCTTCCGGACTAGCACAGATACGCAGTATTTT. This encodes CASSFRTSTDTQYF.

V is TRBV4-2 and J is TRBJ1-5; 7 nucleotides agree with TRBD1. Germline assignment: CDR1 LGHNA and CDR2 YNFKEQ. The V segment lost 0 bases and the J segment 7 bases; nucleotides outside the gene matches: 6. The CDR3 spans 15 residues. DNA of the CDR3: TGTGCCAGCAGCCAAGAGACGGAGGGACAGCAGCCCCAGCATTTT. It specifies CASSQETEGQQPQHF.

This clone was counted ten times or more. This sequence joins TRBV4-1 and TRBJ2-1; tentative D call: TRBD2 (6 bases). CDR1 and CDR2 from the germline V gene are MGHRA and YSYEKL. V lost 3 bases and J lost 4, with 10 bases in between. The CDR3 has 14 amino acids. CDR3 sequence reads: CASSHGGQYNEQFF. The DNA for the CDR3 is TGCGCCAGCAGCCACGGGGGTCAGTACAATGAGCAGTTCTTC.

The chain recombines TRBV7-6 with TRBJ2-6; 7 bases fit TRBD1. J gave up 5 bases and V 5 bases, and 15 bases lay outside the gene matches. This CDR3 is 18 amino acids long. Germline CDR1 SGHVS, CDR2 FNYEAQ. This CDR3 reads CASSPGLGQALWANVLTF. Written as DNA, the CDR3 is TGTGCCAGCAGCCCTGGTCTAGGACAGGCACTCTGGGCCAACGTCCTGACTTTC.

The table lists this clone with a few counts. CDR3 protein: CASSGDRGALIGELFF. CDR3 sequence (DNA): TGTGCCAGCAGTGGGGACAGGGGCGCGCTTATCGGGGAGCTGTTTTTT. This sequence joins TRBV28 and TRBJ2-2; 10 bases are shared with TRBD1. Trimming cost V 5 bases and J 7 bases; bases outside gene matches: 10. The CDR3 extends over 16 amino acids. The germline V gene has CDR1 MDHEN and CDR2 SYDVKM.

The rearrangement uses TRBV28 and TRBJ1-4, with D possibly TRBD1 on 6 matching bases. The CDR3 spans 14 residues. In germline, CDR1 is MDHEN, CDR2 SYDVKM. V dropped 6 bases and J dropped 0 bases, with 8 bases sitting between them. This chain's CDR3 is CASRQGATNEKLFF. Written as DNA, the CDR3 is TGTGCCAGCAGACAGGGAGCAACTAATGAAAAACTGTTTTTT.

This chain links TRBV7-9 with TRBJ2-1, with 9 bases identical to TRBD2. This CDR3 spans 14 amino acids. V dropped 4 bases and J dropped 4; count of bases not matched to a gene: 2. CDR1 is SEHNR, CDR2 FQNEAQ, per germline (reference sequence). The CDR3 loop reads CASSSLAGYNEQFF. CDR3 DNA sequence: TGTGCCAGCAGCTCGCTAGCGGGGTACAATGAGCAGTTCTTC.

The CDR3 DNA reads TGTGCCAGCAGATCCCCGGGGAATGAGCAGTTCTTC. It codes for CASRSPGNEQFF. The rearrangement uses TRBV25-1 and TRBJ2-1, with D perhaps matching TRBD2 (5 bases). This CDR3 is 12 amino acids long. Germline V lookup: CDR1 MGHDK, CDR2 SYGVNS. V gave up 6 bases and J gave up 7 bases, with 10 bases separating them.

The sample holds many counts of this clone. V and J are TRBV6-6 and TRBJ1-4; 7 bases align to TRBD1. The CDR3 has 15 amino acids. Germline V gives CDR1 MNHNY, CDR2 SVGAGI (reference sequence). V shed 0 bases, J shed 5 bases, and the junction held 3 bases outside the gene matches. This CDR3 reads CASSYSGQENEKLFF. The CDR3 region has the DNA TGTGCCAGCAGTTACTCCGGACAGGAAAATGAAAAACTGTTTTTT.

V usage is TRBV5-5 and J usage is TRBJ1-4, with TRBD1 identical over 9 bases. V gave up 0 bases and J gave up 8 bases; unmatched junction bases: 8. This CDR3 region has 16 residues. Per germline, CDR1 SGHKS and CDR2 YYEKEE (reference sequence). CDR3: CASSLAQGATREKLFF. The DNA for the CDR3 is TGTGCCAGCAGCTTGGCACAGGGGGCGACTCGGGAAAAACTGTTTTTT.

The chain couples TRBV2 to TRBJ2-1, with D possibly matching TRBD2 (6 bases). Germline values: CDR1 SNHLY, CDR2 FYNNEI. This CDR3 is built from 13 residues. Between the trimmed V and J ends, which lost 9 bases and 0 bases, there was a span of 9 bases. This CDR3 is CARRDSSYNEQFF. The CDR3 region has the DNA TGTGCCAGGCGGGATAGCTCCTACAATGAGCAGTTCTTC.

The J gene is TRBJ1-6, the V gene TRBV27, with D possibly being TRBD1 (6 bases). V dropped 3 bases and J dropped 6 bases, with 9 bases sitting between them. This CDR3 is 14 amino acids long. Germline-derived CDR1 and CDR2 are MNHEY and SMNVEV (reference sequence). CDR3 nucleotides: TGTGCCAGCAGTTTCAGGGGAAGTAATTCACCCCTCCACTTT. This gives the protein CASSFRGSNSPLHF.

The rearrangement links TRBV5-1 to TRBJ1-2; TRBD1 might be the D (6 bases). The CDR3 has 14 residues. The germline V and J ends were trimmed by 0 bases and 7 bases, with 13 bases remaining between them. Per the germline V gene, CDR1 is SGHRS and CDR2 is YFSETQ. The CDR3 region is CASSLGTGSPGYTF. The CDR3 DNA sequence: TGCGCCAGCAGCTTGGGTACAGGGTCTCCTGGCTACACCTTC.

The chain uses TRBV27 and TRBJ1-6; D not resolved. V gave up 5 bases and J gave up 4 bases, with 12 bases separating them. Germline lookup yields CDR1 MNHEY and CDR2 SMNVEV (reference sequence). This CDR3 region has 15 residues. CDR3 region: CASSNTGGYNSPLHF. The CDR3 region has the DNA TGTGCCAGCAGTAACACCGGAGGGTATAATTCACCCCTCCACTTT.

The chain employs TRBV11-1 and TRBJ1-1; 8 bases line up with TRBD1. V was pared by 6 bases and J by 4 bases, with 4 bases of the junction left unmatched. The CDR3 has 13 residues. Germline CDR1 reads SGHAT; CDR2 reads FQDESV (reference sequence). CDR3 bases: TGTGCCAGCAGGCGTACAGGGGGCACTGAAGCTTTCTTT. Translated: CASRRTGGTEAFF. Full variable domain (rest looked up from reference TRBV11-1 and TRBJ1-1): EAEVAQSPRYKITEKSQAVAFWCDPISGHATLYWYRQILGQGPELLVQFQDESVVDDSQLPKDRFSAERLKGVDSTLKIQPAELGDSAMYLCASRRTGGTEAFFGQGTRLTVV.

This clone showed up just a few times. The chain carries TRBV5-6 and TRBJ1-2; D remains ambiguous. There are 14 residues in the CDR3. CDR1 and CDR2 (germline): SGHDT, YYEEEE. Trimming stripped 2 bases from V and 13 bases from J, with 21 bases between. The CDR3 DNA follows: TGTGCCAGCAGCTTTGTATATTCTCGGGTCGAAGCCACCTTC. Its protein is CASSFVYSRVEATF.

Comment on this clone: Other DNA sequences in this sample translate to the same CDR3. The V and J genes are TRBV27 and TRBJ1-2, with TRBD1 matching 9 bases. The CDR3 is 13 residues long. Germline V gives CDR1 MNHEY, CDR2 SMNVEV (reference sequence). With V trimmed by 3 bases and J by 4 bases, 0 bases remained unmatched. DNA of the CDR3: TGTGCCAGCAGTTTGACAGGGGGCTATGGCTACACCTTC. Translation: CASSLTGGYGYTF.

The chain is built from TRBV7-3 and TRBJ1-1, with D perhaps matching TRBD1 (6 bases). The CDR3 spans 13 residues. From germline, CDR1 is SGHTA and CDR2 FQGTGA. Trimming cost V 6 bases and J 8 bases, with 16 bases left between them. In nucleotides, the CDR3 is TGTGCCAGCAGACTAACGACAGGCTCAGAAGCTTTCTTT. Translating it yields CASRLTTGSEAFF.

The V call is TRBV11-1, the J call TRBJ1-2, with TRBD1 identical over 9 bases. With 3 bases clipped from V and 6 bases from J, the junction kept 8 bases outside the gene matches. The CDR3 sequence is 15 residues long. The germline V gene encodes CDR1 SGHAT and CDR2 FQDESV (reference sequence). Written as DNA, the CDR3 is TGTGCCAGCAGCTTTACAGGGGGCGCTAATCATGGCTACACCTTC. This encodes CASSFTGGANHGYTF.

This clone was recorded at least ten times. The chain employs TRBV3-1 (or the pseudogene TRBV3-2) and TRBJ2-1; 9 bases map to TRBD2. The ends lost 9 bases at V and 0 bases at J; junction bases unmatched: 9. CDR1 LGHDT and CDR2 YNNKEL come from the germline V gene (reference sequence). This CDR3 is built from 16 residues. CDR3 bases: TGTGCCAGTTTCGACAGCGGGAGGAGCTCCTACAATGAGCAGTTCTTC. Translating gives CASFDSGRSSYNEQFF.

This clone appeared a few times. This chain connects TRBV5-1 to TRBJ2-2, with D possibly matching TRBD2 (5 bases). V gave up 0 bases and J gave up 5 bases, with 14 bases separating them. Germline V gene data show CDR1 as SGHRS and CDR2 as YFSETQ. The CDR3 has 16 residues. In nucleotides, the CDR3 is TGCGCCAGCAGCTTGGACCCGGGGAAGCCGACCGGGGAGCTGTTTTTT. Amino acids: CASSLDPGKPTGELFF. The entire variable domain, with the rest obtained from reference TRBV5-1 and TRBJ2-2, is as follows: KAGVTQTPRYLIKTRGQQVTLSCSPISGHRSVSWYQQTPGQGLQFLFEYFSETQRNKGNFPGRFSGRQFSNSRSEMNVSTLELGDSALYLCASSLDPGKPTGELFFGEGSRLTVL.

This chain uses TRBV29-1 with TRBJ1-5; the D gene is possibly TRBD1 (6 bases). Germline assignment: CDR1 SQVTM and CDR2 ANQGSEA. V dropped 3 bases and J dropped 4 bases, with 13 bases sitting between them. The CDR3 totals 14 residues. The CDR3 loop is CSVDSGGPNQPQHF. The CDR3 coding sequence is TGCAGCGTTGATTCGGGGGGCCCTAATCAGCCCCAGCATTTT.

The V gene is TRBV11-1, the J gene TRBJ1-5; TRBD1 matches 7 bases. V was pared by 1 base and J by 9 bases, with 3 bases of the junction left unmatched. CDR1 SGHAT and CDR2 FQDESV come from the germline V gene (reference sequence). This CDR3 region has 13 residues. The CDR3 DNA reads TGTGCCAGCAGCTTAGACAGGGGTTGGCCCCAGCATTTT. This sequence encodes CASSLDRGWPQHF.

V usage is TRBV10-3 and J usage is TRBJ2-7; D ambiguous. The CDR3 has 14 amino acids. Trimming cost V 3 bases and J 4 bases, with 13 bases left between them. Germline V gene sequence: CDR1 ENHRY, CDR2 SYGVKD. The CDR3 loop is CAISDLKAYYEQYF. The CDR3 bases are TGTGCCATCAGTGATTTAAAAGCGTATTACGAGCAGTACTTC.

This clone was found once. The chain has TRBV11-3 and TRBJ1-1; D gene ambiguous. CDR3 length equals 13 residues. Deletions cut 2 bases from V and 0 bases from J, with 4 bases between. Germline-derived CDR1 and CDR2 are SGHNT and YENEEA. CDR3 residues: CASSLSVNTEAFF. The CDR3 DNA reads as TGTGCCAGCAGCTTATCGGTGAACACTGAAGCTTTCTTT.

V usage is TRBV19 and J usage is TRBJ2-3, with 8 bases identical to TRBD2. With V trimmed by 6 bases and J by 2 bases, 10 bases remained unmatched. The CDR3 is 16 residues long. The germline V gene has CDR1 LNHDA and CDR2 SQIVND (reference sequence). CDR3 DNA sequence: TGTGCCAGTAGAAGAACCTCCGGGGGGGTCACAGATACGCAGTATTTT. Translation: CASRRTSGGVTDTQYF.

The chain has TRBV30 and TRBJ1-5, with a weak D call TRBD1 (6 bases). This CDR3 has 15 residues. The V gene's germline CDR1 is GTSNPN and CDR2 SVGIG (reference sequence). Between the trimmed V and J ends, which lost 1 base and 4 bases, there was a span of 14 bases. The CDR3 reads CAWSATWQGNQPQHF. The CDR3 DNA reads as TGTGCCTGGAGTGCCACGTGGCAGGGGAATCAGCCCCAGCATTTT.

The chain combines TRBV14 with TRBJ1-2, with 9 bases aligning to TRBD1. The CDR3 has 16 residues. V trimming: 4 bases; J trimming: 5 bases; junction bases outside the gene matches: 11. The germline V gene encodes CDR1 SGHDN and CDR2 FVKESK. The CDR3 sequence: CASSPADRGRGYGYTF. The DNA of the CDR3 is TGTGCCAGCAGCCCCGCGGACAGGGGCCGAGGATATGGCTACACCTTC.

The chain uses TRBV3-1 (or the pseudogene TRBV3-2) and TRBJ1-4; unclear D gene. This CDR3 is built from 12 residues. V was pared by 7 bases and J by 7 bases, with 10 bases between. Germline V gene lookup returns CDR1 LGHDT and CDR2 YNNKEL (reference sequence). CDR3 DNA sequence: TGTGCCAGCACCACTCCGGGTGAAAAACTGTTTTTT. Its translation: CASTTPGEKLFF.